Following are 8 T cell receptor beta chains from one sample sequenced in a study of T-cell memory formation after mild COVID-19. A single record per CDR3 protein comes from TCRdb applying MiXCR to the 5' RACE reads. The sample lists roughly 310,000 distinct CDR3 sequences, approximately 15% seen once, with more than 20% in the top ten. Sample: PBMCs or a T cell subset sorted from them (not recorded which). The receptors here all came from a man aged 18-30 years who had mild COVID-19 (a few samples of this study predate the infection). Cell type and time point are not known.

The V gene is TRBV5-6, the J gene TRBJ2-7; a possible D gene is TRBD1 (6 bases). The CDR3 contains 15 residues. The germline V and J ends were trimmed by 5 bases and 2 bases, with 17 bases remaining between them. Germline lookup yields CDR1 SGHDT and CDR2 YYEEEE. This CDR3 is CASRRTGFGAYEQYV. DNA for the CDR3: TGTGCCAGCAGACGTACAGGGTTTGGGGCCTACGAGCAGTACGTC.

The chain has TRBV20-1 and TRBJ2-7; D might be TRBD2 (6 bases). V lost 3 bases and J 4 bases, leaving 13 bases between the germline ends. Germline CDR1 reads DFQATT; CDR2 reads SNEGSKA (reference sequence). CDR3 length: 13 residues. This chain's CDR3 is CSASAGQAYEQYV. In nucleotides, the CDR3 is TGCAGTGCTAGCGCGGGGCAGGCTTACGAGCAGTACGTC.

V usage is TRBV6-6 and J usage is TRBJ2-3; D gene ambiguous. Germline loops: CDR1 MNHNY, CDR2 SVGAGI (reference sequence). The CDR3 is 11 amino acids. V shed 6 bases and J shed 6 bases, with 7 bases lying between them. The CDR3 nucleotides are TGTGCCAGCAGGGCCCCCGATACGCAGTATTTT. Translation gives CASRAPDTQYF.

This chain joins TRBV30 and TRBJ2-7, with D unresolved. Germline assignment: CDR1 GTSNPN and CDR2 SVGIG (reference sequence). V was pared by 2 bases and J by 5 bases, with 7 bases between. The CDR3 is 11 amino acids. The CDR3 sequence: CAWSRVHEQYF. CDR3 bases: TGTGCCTGGAGTAGGGTACACGAGCAGTACTTC. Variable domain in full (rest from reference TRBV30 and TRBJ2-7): SQTIHQWPATLVQPVGSPLSLECTVEGTSNPNLYWYRQAAGRGLQLLFYSVGIGQISSEVPQNLSASRPQDRQFILSSKKLLLSDSGFYLCAWSRVHEQYFGPGTRLTVT.

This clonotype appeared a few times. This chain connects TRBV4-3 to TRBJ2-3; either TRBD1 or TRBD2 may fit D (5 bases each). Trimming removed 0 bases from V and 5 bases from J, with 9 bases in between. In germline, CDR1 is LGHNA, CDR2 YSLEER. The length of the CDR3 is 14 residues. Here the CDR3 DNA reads TGCGCCAGCAGCCAAGAAGCAGGGAGAGATACGCAGTATTTT. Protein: CASSQEAGRDTQYF.

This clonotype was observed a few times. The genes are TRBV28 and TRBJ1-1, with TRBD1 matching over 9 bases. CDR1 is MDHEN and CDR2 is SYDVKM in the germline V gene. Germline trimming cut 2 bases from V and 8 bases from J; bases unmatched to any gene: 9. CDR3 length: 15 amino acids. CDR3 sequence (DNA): TGTGCCAGCAGTTTAACCGACAGGGGGGTATCGGAAGCTTTCTTT. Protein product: CASSLTDRGVSEAFF.

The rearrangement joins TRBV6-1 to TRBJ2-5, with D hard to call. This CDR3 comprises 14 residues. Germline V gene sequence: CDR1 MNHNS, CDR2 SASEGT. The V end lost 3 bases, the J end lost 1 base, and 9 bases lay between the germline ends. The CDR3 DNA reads TGTGCCAGCAGTGACTTTGCGGTCCAAGAGACCCAGTACTTC. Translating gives CASSDFAVQETQYF.

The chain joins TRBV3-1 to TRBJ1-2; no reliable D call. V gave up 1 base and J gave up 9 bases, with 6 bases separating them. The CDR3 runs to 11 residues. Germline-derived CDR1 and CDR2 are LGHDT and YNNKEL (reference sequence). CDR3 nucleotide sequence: TGTGCCAGCAGCCAAGGGTACAGCTACACCTTC. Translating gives CASSQGYSYTF. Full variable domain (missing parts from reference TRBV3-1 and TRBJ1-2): DTAVSQTPKYLVTQMGNDKSIKCEQNLGHDTMYWYKQDSKKFLKIMFSYNNKELIINETVPNRFSPKSPDKAHLNLHINSLELGDSAVYFCASSQGYSYTFGSGTRLTVV.